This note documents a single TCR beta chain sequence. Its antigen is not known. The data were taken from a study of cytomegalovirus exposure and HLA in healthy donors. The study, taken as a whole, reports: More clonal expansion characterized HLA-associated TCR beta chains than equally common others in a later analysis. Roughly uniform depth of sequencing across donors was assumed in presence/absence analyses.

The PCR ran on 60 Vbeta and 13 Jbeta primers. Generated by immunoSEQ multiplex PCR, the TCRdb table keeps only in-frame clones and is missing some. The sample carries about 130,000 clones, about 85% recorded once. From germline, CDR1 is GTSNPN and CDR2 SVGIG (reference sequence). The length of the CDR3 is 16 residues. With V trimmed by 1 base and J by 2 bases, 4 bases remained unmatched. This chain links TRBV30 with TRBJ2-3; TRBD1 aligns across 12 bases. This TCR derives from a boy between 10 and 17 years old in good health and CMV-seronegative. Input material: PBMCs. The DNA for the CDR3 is TGTGCCTGGAGTGGGGACAGGGGGCGCTTCACAGATACGCAGTATTTT. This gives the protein CAWSGDRGRFTDTQYF. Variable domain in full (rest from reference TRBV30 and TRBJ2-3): SQTIHQWPATLVQPVGSPLSLECTVEGTSNPNLYWYRQAAGRGLQLLFYSVGIGQISSEVPQNLSASRPQDRQFILSSKKLLLSDSGFYLCAWSGDRGRFTDTQYFGPGTRLTVL.